Listed below are T cell receptor beta chains from one sample, sequenced in a study of blood T cells in healthy people across ages. TCRdb ran MiXCR on the 5' RACE reads and lists one entry per CDR3 protein. The sample comprises over 1,300,000 distinct CDR3 sequences, almost 60% of which are singletons, and more than 6% rests with the top ten. The sequenced sample consisted of blood. The receptor set was obtained from a man younger than 35 in good health. The CDR3 runs from the conserved cysteine through the conserved F or W. A D gene is named only where the DNA matches it firmly. For some rows the clone size is stated as once, few or many, or as a class when expanded; others skip it.

v_call: TRBV25-1; clone_size: .; j_call: TRBJ1-5; d_call: .; cdr3_aa: CASSDRTGGNQPQHF; cdr3_nt: TGTGCCAGCAGTGACCGTACCGGGGGCAATCAGCCCCAGCATTTT
v_call: TRBV5-1; clone_size: .; j_call: TRBJ2-7; d_call: .; cdr3_aa: CASSLNSHEQYF; cdr3_nt: TGCGCCAGCAGCTTGAACAGCCACGAGCAGTACTTC
v_call: TRBV7-9; clone_size: few; j_call: TRBJ2-1; d_call: TRBD2; cdr3_aa: CASRPIAGAYNEQFF; cdr3_nt: TGTGCCAGCAGACCTATAGCGGGAGCCTACAATGAGCAGTTCTTC
v_call: TRBV29-1; clone_size: few; j_call: TRBJ2-5; d_call: .; cdr3_aa: CSVAEGGGQETQYF; cdr3_nt: TGCAGCGTTGCAGAGGGAGGAGGCCAAGAGACCCAGTACTTC
v_call: TRBV29-1; clone_size: few; j_call: TRBJ2-7; d_call: TRBD2; cdr3_aa: CSGRAGEKHEQYF; cdr3_nt: TGCAGCGGACGAGCGGGAGAGAAGCACGAGCAGTACTTC
v_call: TRBV24-1; clone_size: .; j_call: TRBJ2-1; d_call: .; cdr3_aa: CATSDSTGREVNEQFF; cdr3_nt: TGTGCCACCAGTGATTCGACAGGGAGGGAGGTCAATGAGCAGTTCTTC
v_call: TRBV18; clone_size: .; j_call: TRBJ2-7; d_call: TRBD2; cdr3_aa: CASSINEASGSYEQYF; cdr3_nt: TGTGCCAGCTCAATAAACGAGGCTAGCGGCTCCTACGAGCAGTACTTC
v_call: TRBV20-1; clone_size: .; j_call: TRBJ1-2; d_call: TRBD1; cdr3_aa: CSAIQGARFGYTF; cdr3_nt: TGCAGTGCTATCCAGGGGGCGCGTTTTGGCTACACCTTC
v_call: TRBV13; clone_size: .; j_call: TRBJ1-4; d_call: .; cdr3_aa: CASSLKGRTEKLFF; cdr3_nt: TGTGCCAGCAGCTTAAAAGGGAGAACTGAAAAACTGTTTTTT
v_call: TRBV29-1; clone_size: .; j_call: TRBJ2-7; d_call: .; cdr3_aa: CSVASGDTYEQYF; cdr3_nt: TGCAGCGTGGCCTCAGGGGACACCTACGAGCAGTACTTC
v_call: TRBV9; clone_size: .; j_call: TRBJ1-2; d_call: .; cdr3_aa: CASSVGTFGGRGYTF; cdr3_nt: TGTGCCAGCAGCGTAGGAACTTTTGGAGGGCGAGGCTACACCTTC
v_call: TRBV29-1; clone_size: .; j_call: TRBJ1-4; d_call: .; cdr3_aa: CSVESANEKLFF; cdr3_nt: TGCAGCGTTGAATCGGCTAATGAAAAACTGTTTTTT
v_call: TRBV5-1; clone_size: .; j_call: TRBJ1-1; d_call: .; cdr3_aa: CASSPSNGGSEAFF; cdr3_nt: TGCGCCAGCAGCCCCAGTAATGGGGGGTCTGAAGCTTTCTTT
v_call: TRBV6-6; clone_size: few; j_call: TRBJ1-6; d_call: .; cdr3_aa: CASSIQDSPLHF; cdr3_nt: TGTGCCAGCAGTATCCAGGATTCACCCCTCCACTTT
v_call: TRBV4-2; clone_size: .; j_call: TRBJ2-7; d_call: .; cdr3_aa: CASSQGTQGSVYEQYF; cdr3_nt: TGTGCCAGCAGCCAAGGAACGCAGGGAAGCGTTTACGAGCAGTACTTC
v_call: TRBV4-3; clone_size: few; j_call: TRBJ1-2; d_call: .; cdr3_aa: CASSQDYNYGYTF; cdr3_nt: TGCGCCAGCAGCCAAGATTACAACTATGGCTACACCTTC
v_call: TRBV10-3; clone_size: few; j_call: TRBJ2-1; d_call: .; cdr3_aa: CAISGAGGNEQFF; cdr3_nt: TGTGCCATCAGTGGCGCTGGGGGCAATGAGCAGTTCTTC
v_call: TRBV7-6; clone_size: .; j_call: TRBJ2-3; d_call: TRBD2; cdr3_aa: CASSSRRGEDTDTQYF; cdr3_nt: TGTGCCAGCAGCTCCCGTCGGGGGGAGGACACAGATACGCAGTATTTT
v_call: TRBV11-2; clone_size: few; j_call: TRBJ2-3; d_call: .; cdr3_aa: CASSQLAAQYF; cdr3_nt: TGTGCCAGCAGCCAACTAGCTGCGCAGTATTTT
v_call: TRBV4-1; clone_size: .; j_call: TRBJ2-1; d_call: TRBD2; cdr3_aa: CASSSPGGRESHNEQFF; cdr3_nt: TGCGCCAGCAGCTCCCCCGGTGGGCGGGAGAGTCACAATGAGCAGTTCTTC
v_call: TRBV10-2; clone_size: .; j_call: TRBJ1-1; d_call: .; cdr3_aa: CASSEFLRAEAFF; cdr3_nt: TGCGCCAGCAGTGAGTTTCTTAGGGCTGAAGCTTTCTTT
v_call: TRBV28; clone_size: once; j_call: TRBJ1-1; d_call: .; cdr3_aa: CASTAGPGTEAFF; cdr3_nt: TGTGCCAGCACGGCAGGGCCGGGTACTGAAGCTTTCTTT
v_call: TRBV20-1; clone_size: .; j_call: TRBJ2-1; d_call: TRBD2; cdr3_aa: CSTRGLAGGSIRYTEQFF; cdr3_nt: TGCAGTACTAGAGGACTAGCGGGGGGGTCGATCAGGTATACTGAGCAGTTCTTC
v_call: TRBV4-1; clone_size: .; j_call: TRBJ2-1; d_call: .; cdr3_aa: CASSHTSSEQFF; cdr3_nt: TGCGCCAGCAGCCATACTAGCTCCGAGCAGTTCTTC
v_call: TRBV3-1; clone_size: .; j_call: TRBJ1-1; d_call: TRBD1; cdr3_aa: CASRRGTASEAFF; cdr3_nt: TGTGCCAGCAGGAGAGGGACAGCCTCTGAAGCTTTCTTT
v_call: TRBV12-3/TRBV12-4; clone_size: .; j_call: TRBJ1-1; d_call: .; cdr3_aa: CASSFWGDNEAFF; cdr3_nt: TGTGCCAGCAGTTTTTGGGGGGACAATGAAGCTTTCTTT
v_call: TRBV7-9; clone_size: .; j_call: TRBJ2-1; d_call: .; cdr3_aa: CASSSLLGASYYNEQFF; cdr3_nt: TGTGCCAGCAGCTCCCTCTTAGGAGCCTCTTATTACAATGAGCAGTTCTTC
v_call: TRBV6-5; clone_size: few; j_call: TRBJ2-5; d_call: .; cdr3_aa: CASSSGLTQYF; cdr3_nt: TGTGCCAGCAGTTCTGGCCTGACCCAGTACTTC
v_call: TRBV21-1; clone_size: .; j_call: TRBJ2-4; d_call: .; cdr3_aa: CASPPRTVKSKNIQYF; cdr3_nt: TGTGCCAGCCCTCCAAGGACAGTTAAGTCCAAAAACATTCAGTACTTC
v_call: TRBV6-1; clone_size: .; j_call: TRBJ2-1; d_call: TRBD2; cdr3_aa: CASSDNRAGVSYNEQFF; cdr3_nt: TGTGCCAGCAGTGACAACCGAGCGGGAGTGTCCTACAATGAGCAGTTCTTC
v_call: TRBV20-1; clone_size: .; j_call: TRBJ2-3; d_call: TRBD2; cdr3_aa: CSARDGSSGLPDTQYF; cdr3_nt: TGCAGTGCTAGAGATGGGTCTAGCGGCTTACCCGATACGCAGTATTTT
v_call: TRBV20-1; clone_size: .; j_call: TRBJ2-4; d_call: .; cdr3_aa: CSARGQVENIQYF; cdr3_nt: TGCAGTGCTAGGGGCCAGGTTGAAAACATTCAGTACTTC
v_call: TRBV2; clone_size: .; j_call: TRBJ2-6; d_call: .; cdr3_aa: CASGRQTGANVLTF; cdr3_nt: TGTGCCAGCGGTCGCCAAACTGGGGCCAACGTCCTGACTTTC
v_call: TRBV29-1; clone_size: few; j_call: TRBJ2-1; d_call: .; cdr3_aa: CSVVGRMDSYNEQFF; cdr3_nt: TGCAGCGTTGTGGGGCGGATGGACTCCTACAATGAGCAGTTCTTC
v_call: TRBV15; clone_size: .; j_call: TRBJ2-7; d_call: TRBD2; cdr3_aa: CATSREKGTSGRPTYEQYF; cdr3_nt: TGTGCCACCAGCAGGGAAAAAGGGACTAGCGGGAGACCAACCTACGAGCAGTACTTC
v_call: TRBV25-1; clone_size: .; j_call: TRBJ2-2; d_call: TRBD2; cdr3_aa: CASSEFSGSYGELFF; cdr3_nt: TGTGCCAGCAGTGAATTTAGCGGGAGTTACGGGGAGCTGTTTTTT
v_call: TRBV10-3; clone_size: .; j_call: TRBJ1-2; d_call: .; cdr3_aa: CAISESWGRGYTF; cdr3_nt: TGTGCCATCAGTGAGTCTTGGGGGCGCGGCTACACCTTC
v_call: TRBV7-9; clone_size: .; j_call: TRBJ1-2; d_call: TRBD1; cdr3_aa: CASSHNRGNGYTF; cdr3_nt: TGTGCCAGCAGCCACAACAGGGGAAACGGCTACACCTTC
v_call: TRBV27; clone_size: few; j_call: TRBJ2-5; d_call: TRBD1; cdr3_aa: CASSYILTGGKETQYF; cdr3_nt: TGTGCCAGCAGTTATATACTGACAGGGGGTAAAGAGACCCAGTACTTC
v_call: TRBV10-1; clone_size: once; j_call: TRBJ2-5; d_call: .; cdr3_aa: CASREPEQGLFQYF; cdr3_nt: TGCGCCAGCAGGGAGCCAGAACAGGGCCTCTTCCAGTACTTC
v_call: TRBV5-5; clone_size: many; j_call: TRBJ2-7; d_call: TRBD2; cdr3_aa: CASSLAGTSGTYEQYF; cdr3_nt: TGTGCCAGCAGCTTAGCAGGGACTAGCGGTACCTACGAGCAGTACTTC
v_call: TRBV20-1; clone_size: .; j_call: TRBJ2-5; d_call: .; cdr3_aa: CSARKRGVGQETQYF; cdr3_nt: TGCAGTGCTAGGAAAAGGGGGGTGGGTCAAGAGACCCAGTACTTC
v_call: TRBV20-1; clone_size: .; j_call: TRBJ2-5; d_call: .; cdr3_aa: CSASTHNEQYF; cdr3_nt: TGCAGTGCTAGCACTCACAATGAGCAGTACTTC
v_call: TRBV12-3/TRBV12-4; clone_size: .; j_call: TRBJ1-2; d_call: TRBD1; cdr3_aa: CASSLHRGNYGYTF; cdr3_nt: TGTGCCAGCAGTTTACACAGGGGTAACTATGGCTACACCTTC
v_call: TRBV19; clone_size: many; j_call: TRBJ2-6; d_call: .; cdr3_aa: CASSTEGGSGANVLTF; cdr3_nt: TGTGCCAGTAGTACCGAGGGGGGATCTGGGGCCAACGTCCTGACTTTC
v_call: TRBV5-1; clone_size: .; j_call: TRBJ2-7; d_call: .; cdr3_aa: CASSLGFVGMSSYEQYF; cdr3_nt: TGCGCCAGCAGCTTGGGATTTGTAGGGATGTCGTCCTACGAGCAGTACTTC
v_call: TRBV4-1; clone_size: few; j_call: TRBJ1-5; d_call: .; cdr3_aa: CASSQVGARGSNQPQHF; cdr3_nt: TGCGCCAGCAGCCAAGTGGGGGCCCGGGGGAGCAATCAGCCCCAGCATTTT
v_call: TRBV7-9; clone_size: few; j_call: TRBJ2-7; d_call: .; cdr3_aa: CASSSNPYSYEQYF; cdr3_nt: TGTGCCAGCAGCTCCAACCCTTACTCCTACGAGCAGTACTTC
v_call: TRBV7-2; clone_size: many; j_call: TRBJ2-1; d_call: .; cdr3_aa: CASSLTYNEQFF; cdr3_nt: TGTGCCAGCAGCTTAACCTACAATGAGCAGTTCTTC
v_call: TRBV12-3/TRBV12-4; clone_size: .; j_call: TRBJ2-1; d_call: TRBD2; cdr3_aa: CASRGTGLAPNEQFF; cdr3_nt: TGTGCCAGCAGGGGGACGGGACTAGCTCCCAATGAGCAGTTCTTC
v_call: TRBV15; clone_size: .; j_call: TRBJ2-7; d_call: .; cdr3_aa: CATSRGAGTYEQYF; cdr3_nt: TGTGCCACCAGCAGGGGGGCAGGTACCTACGAGCAGTACTTC